The source of this T cell receptor beta chain is a study of Ad26.COV2.S vaccination and SARS-CoV-2 variants. Across the study: Intramuscularly, Ad26.COV2.S was given either once or twice, 56 days apart.

This clone was seen a single time. Its antigen remains unidentified. CDR3 size: 14 residues. The germline V gene encodes CDR1 KGHSH and CDR2 LQKENI. V was trimmed by 5 bases and J by 5 bases, leaving 15 bases between them. The table came from immunoSEQ multiplex PCR; TCRdb's copy has only in-frame clones and leaves some out. The sample contains about 320,000 clones, around 85% of which appear only once. Study-wide points: Recipients of vaccine and of placebo showed similar breadth of their non-spike TCR repertoires. Reports say spike-specific CD8+ and CD4+ T cell responses covered substantial breadth after vaccination.

Documented treatment: around 19 received Ad26.COV2.S at low or high dose, single or two shots; roughly 5 received placebo; per-sample allocation not given. Samples were taken on day 63 after the first vaccine or placebo injection. Cohort 1b enrolled adults aged 18-55 years in Boston. The chain couples TRBV18 to TRBJ1-2; tentative D call: TRBD1 (6 bases). The source was peripheral blood, collected in a trial of Ad26.COV2.S vaccine versus placebo. The sequence came from a person aged 18-60 years who received the Ad26.COV2.S COVID-19 vaccine or a placebo. The CDR3 loop is CASSVGQTTYGYTF. DNA of the CDR3: TGTGCCAGCTCAGTAGGACAGACGACGTATGGCTACACCTTC.